This entry lists 24 T cell receptor beta chains sequenced from one sample in a study of PD-1 blockade in mismatch repair-deficient tumors. Profiling relied on immunoSEQ multiplex PCR, and the TCRdb table lists in-frame clones only, not all of them. The repertoire includes some 15,000 clones, about 79% of them detected once, and approximately 1.7% sits in the top ten. Sample: PBMCs, taken about 15 weeks after starting pembrolizumab. Source of these receptors: an adult with mismatch repair-deficient cancer.

V is TRBV5-1 and J is TRBJ2-5, with D possibly being TRBD1 (6 bases). From germline, CDR1 is SGHRS and CDR2 YFSETQ. There are 13 residues in the CDR3. V lost 0 bases to trimming and J lost 9 bases, with 12 bases between them. The CDR3 DNA follows: TGCGCCAGCAGCTTGGGCCTCGACAGGCCCCAGTACTTC. It yields the protein CASSLGLDRPQYF.

J is TRBJ2-5 and V is TRBV20-1, with D possibly matching TRBD2 (6 bases). The germline gives CDR1 DFQATT, CDR2 SNEGSKA (reference sequence). This CDR3 comprises 11 residues. The CDR3 DNA reads as TGCAGCCCCCTAGGGAGGGAGACCCAGTACTTC. As protein: CSPLGRETQYF.

CDR3 DNA sequence: TGCGCCAGCAGCCAAGATCCGACTAGCGGGAGGGCCGATACGCAGTATTTT. This codes for CASSQDPTSGRADTQYF. V is TRBV4-1 and J is TRBJ2-3; 14 bases are a match to TRBD2. The CDR3 extends over 17 amino acids. The V segment lost 0 bases and the J segment 6 bases; nucleotides outside the gene matches: 5. CDR1 and CDR2 (germline): MGHRA, YSYEKL.

V usage is TRBV12-1 and J usage is TRBJ2-5; the DNA was not compared with TRBD2, the D call given in the table. TRBV12-1 is given as a pseudogene. CDR3 length: 22 residues. CDR3 DNA: TGTGCCAGCAGCTTTGATGCGTTTTGGGACTATTGGTCCGTGGGACAACAAGAGACCCAGTACTTC. This translates into CASSFDAFWDYWSVGQQETQYF.

The chain recombines TRBV6-5 with TRBJ2-1; D is uncertain. The V gene lost 0 bases and the J gene lost 0 bases, with 9 bases spanning the gap. Per germline, CDR1 MNHEY and CDR2 SVGAGI. The CDR3 sequence is 16 residues long. The CDR3 region is CASSYSSPSSYNEQFF. The CDR3 DNA follows: TGTGCCAGCAGTTACTCGAGTCCAAGCTCCTACAATGAGCAGTTCTTC.

The chain links TRBV28 to TRBJ2-1, with TRBD2 identical over 8 bases. Per germline, CDR1 MDHEN and CDR2 SYDVKM. The junction had 6 bases not matched to a gene; V was cut back by 6 bases and J by 5 bases. The CDR3 runs 14 residues. CDR3 region: CASSPGGDNNEQFF. CDR3 nucleotide sequence: TGTGCCAGCAGCCCCGGGGGGGATAACAATGAGCAGTTCTTC.

The sample holds one count of this clone. The chain joins TRBV5-6 to TRBJ1-1, with unresolved D. V was pared by 0 bases and J by 10 bases, with 16 bases between. There are 14 residues in the CDR3. CDR1 is SGHDT and CDR2 is YYEEEE in the germline V gene. The CDR3 DNA is TGTGCCAGCAGCTTGGGATCTTTCGGTTCTGGAGCTTTCTTT. This gives the protein CASSLGSFGSGAFF.

CDR3 region: CASSRTGDSNQPQHF. In DNA form, the CDR3 reads TGTGCCAGCAGCCGGACAGGGGACAGCAATCAGCCCCAGCATTTT. This chain uses TRBV6-5 with TRBJ1-5, with 9 nucleotides matching TRBD1. The germline V gene encodes CDR1 MNHEY and CDR2 SVGAGI. V lost 6 bases to trimming and J lost 1 base; unmatched junction nucleotides: 4. This CDR3 spans 15 amino acids.

The chain has TRBV13 and TRBJ2-1, with 10 bases lining up with TRBD2. The CDR3 sequence is 15 residues long. V lost 0 bases, J lost 9 bases, and 5 bases stayed unmatched. Germline CDR1 is PRHDT and CDR2 is FYEKMQ (reference sequence). DNA for the CDR3: TGTGCCAGCAGCTTAGGGCTAGCGGGAGTCAGTGAGCAGTTCTTC. This encodes CASSLGLAGVSEQFF.

V is TRBV19 and J is TRBJ1-1; 8 positions match TRBD1. The junction had 4 bases not matched to a gene; V was cut back by 0 bases and J by 1 base. There are 16 residues in the CDR3. Germline lookup yields CDR1 LNHDA and CDR2 SQIVND (reference sequence). The CDR3 here is CASSIDLGTGNTEAFF. The CDR3 region has the DNA TGTGCCAGTAGTATAGACCTCGGGACAGGGAACACTGAAGCTTTCTTT.

CDR3 sequence (DNA): TGTGCCAGCAGCCGCGGCGGCAGCTCCTACGAGCAGTACTTC. Amino acids: CASSRGGSSYEQYF. The chain couples TRBV7-2 to TRBJ2-7; D is unclear. This CDR3 has 14 amino acids. Trimming removed 5 bases from V and 0 bases from J, with 11 bases in between. Germline lookup yields CDR1 SGHTA and CDR2 FQGNSA.

V gene TRBV28 combines with J gene TRBJ2-6; D remains unclear. Trimming pared 7 bases from V and 1 base from J, leaving 5 bases between. The CDR3 totals 13 residues. Germline CDR1 MDHEN, CDR2 SYDVKM. DNA for the CDR3: TGTGCCAGCACCCTATCTGGGGCCAACGTCCTGACTTTC. Protein sequence: CASTLSGANVLTF.

The genes are TRBV9 and TRBJ2-1, with TRBD2 identical over 12 bases. Germline loops: CDR1 SGDLS, CDR2 YYNGEE. This CDR3 spans 16 amino acids. V gave up 0 bases and J gave up 5 bases; unmatched junction bases: 3. CDR3 bases: TGTGCCAGCAGCGTAGAACTAGCGGGAGGTAACAATGAGCAGTTCTTC. This translates into CASSVELAGGNNEQFF. Full variable domain (rest looked up from reference TRBV9 and TRBJ2-1): DSGVTQTPKHLITATGQRVTLRCSPRSGDLSVYWYQQSLDQGLQFLIQYYNGEERAKGNILERFSAQQFPDLHSELNLSSLELGDSALYFCASSVELAGGNNEQFFGPGTRLTVL.

The chain couples TRBV5-1 to TRBJ2-5, with TRBD1 identical over 8 bases. Per the germline V gene, CDR1 is SGHRS and CDR2 is YFSETQ. With V trimmed by 0 bases and J by 5 bases, 0 bases remained unmatched. The CDR3 is 13 amino acids. The CDR3 reads CASSLGQGETQYF. CDR3 bases: TGCGCCAGCAGCTTGGGACAGGGGGAGACCCAGTACTTC.

This chain connects TRBV28 to TRBJ2-5, with 8 bases lining up with TRBD1. CDR1 and CDR2 (germline): MDHEN, SYDVKM. This CDR3 comprises 14 residues. V was clipped by 1 base and J by 11 bases; unmatched bases: 9. Here the CDR3 DNA reads TGTGCCAGCAGTTTATCCGGACAGGGCAGGCCTCAGTACTTC. Protein product: CASSLSGQGRPQYF.

The chain couples TRBV6-1 to TRBJ1-1; 7 nucleotides line up with TRBD1. The CDR3 extends over 13 amino acids. The germline gives CDR1 MNHNS, CDR2 SASEGT. After removal of 8 bases from V and 0 bases from J, the junction contained 3 bases not matched to a gene. The CDR3 sequence is CASRQGLNTEAFF. Here the CDR3 DNA reads TGTGCCAGCCGACAGGGTTTGAACACTGAAGCTTTCTTT.

The V call is TRBV7-9, the J call TRBJ1-6; D perhaps matches TRBD1 (5 bases). Germline assignment: CDR1 SEHNR and CDR2 FQNEAQ (reference sequence). Trimming cost V 6 bases and J 4 bases, with 16 bases left between them. This CDR3 comprises 16 residues. CDR3 residues: CASRRPGGGYNSPLHF. The CDR3 region has the DNA TGTGCCAGCAGACGCCCGGGGGGAGGATATAATTCACCCCTCCACTTT.

The chain uses TRBV5-4 and TRBJ2-4; D gene uncertain. The CDR3 runs to 13 residues. V lost 3 bases and J 0 bases, leaving 4 bases between the germline ends. Germline-derived CDR1 and CDR2 are SGHNT and YYREEE (reference sequence). As DNA, the CDR3 is TGTGCCAGCAGCTCCTTAGCCAAAAACATTCAGTACTTC. Translation gives CASSSLAKNIQYF.

The gene calls are TRBV7-8 and TRBJ2-7; 9 nucleotides agree with TRBD2. J lost 5 bases, V lost 4 bases, and 9 bases had no gene match. The CDR3 length is 15 residues. Per the germline V gene, CDR1 is SGHVS and CDR2 is FQNEAQ. CDR3 coding DNA: TGTGCCAGCAGCTCGGGACTAGCACACGAAGACGAGCAGTACTTC. Its translation is CASSSGLAHEDEQYF. The full variable domain, its missing parts supplied by reference TRBV7-8 and TRBJ2-7, is GAGVSQSPRYKVAKRGQDVALRCDPISGHVSLFWYQQALGQGPEFLTYFQNEAQLDKSGLPSDRFFAERPEGSVSTLKIQRTQQEDSAVYLCASSSGLAHEDEQYFGPGTRLTVT.

V usage is TRBV6-4 and J usage is TRBJ2-3; 9 positions match TRBD1. The CDR3 covers 14 residues. In germline, CDR1 is MRHNA, CDR2 SNTAGT. The V segment lost 8 bases and the J segment 4 bases; nucleotides outside the gene matches: 7. Here the CDR3 DNA reads TGTGCCAGCTCCCTGACAGGGGGTGCAGATACGCAGTATTTT. It codes for CASSLTGGADTQYF.

The J gene is TRBJ1-2, the V gene TRBV29-1; D gene uncertain. The CDR3 loop spans 12 amino acids. The V end was cut by 0 bases, the J end by 8 bases, with 10 bases between. Germline V gene lookup returns CDR1 SQVTM and CDR2 ANQGSEA. CDR3 residues: CSVEDRDRGYTF. The CDR3 coding sequence is TGCAGCGTTGAAGATAGAGATAGAGGCTACACCTTC.

This chain links TRBV19 with TRBJ2-5; 8 nucleotides line up with TRBD1. J lost 6 bases, V lost 1 base, and 7 bases had no gene match. The CDR3 spans 15 residues. From germline, CDR1 is LNHDA and CDR2 SQIVND (reference sequence). As DNA, the CDR3 is TGTGCCAGTAGTATAGGGACAGGGACGGGGAAGACCCAGTACTTC. Translated: CASSIGTGTGKTQYF.

The chain employs TRBV7-9 and TRBJ1-4; TRBD1 agrees at 7 bases. This CDR3 is built from 16 residues. The germline V gene has CDR1 SEHNR and CDR2 FQNEAQ (reference sequence). J was trimmed by 0 bases and V by 5 bases; bases with no gene match: 6. The CDR3 nucleotides are TGTGCCAGCAGCGCAGGGACAGTAGCAACTAATGAAAAACTGTTTTTT. Translation: CASSAGTVATNEKLFF.

This chain links TRBV11-2 with TRBJ2-7; 8 nucleotides align to TRBD2. Trimming removed 3 bases from V and 5 bases from J; junction bases left unmatched: 6. Germline V lookup: CDR1 SGHAT, CDR2 FQNNGV. The CDR3 has 14 residues. The CDR3 DNA reads TGTGCCAGCAGCTTCCAGCGGGAGTACCACGAGCAGTACTTC. As protein: CASSFQREYHEQYF.